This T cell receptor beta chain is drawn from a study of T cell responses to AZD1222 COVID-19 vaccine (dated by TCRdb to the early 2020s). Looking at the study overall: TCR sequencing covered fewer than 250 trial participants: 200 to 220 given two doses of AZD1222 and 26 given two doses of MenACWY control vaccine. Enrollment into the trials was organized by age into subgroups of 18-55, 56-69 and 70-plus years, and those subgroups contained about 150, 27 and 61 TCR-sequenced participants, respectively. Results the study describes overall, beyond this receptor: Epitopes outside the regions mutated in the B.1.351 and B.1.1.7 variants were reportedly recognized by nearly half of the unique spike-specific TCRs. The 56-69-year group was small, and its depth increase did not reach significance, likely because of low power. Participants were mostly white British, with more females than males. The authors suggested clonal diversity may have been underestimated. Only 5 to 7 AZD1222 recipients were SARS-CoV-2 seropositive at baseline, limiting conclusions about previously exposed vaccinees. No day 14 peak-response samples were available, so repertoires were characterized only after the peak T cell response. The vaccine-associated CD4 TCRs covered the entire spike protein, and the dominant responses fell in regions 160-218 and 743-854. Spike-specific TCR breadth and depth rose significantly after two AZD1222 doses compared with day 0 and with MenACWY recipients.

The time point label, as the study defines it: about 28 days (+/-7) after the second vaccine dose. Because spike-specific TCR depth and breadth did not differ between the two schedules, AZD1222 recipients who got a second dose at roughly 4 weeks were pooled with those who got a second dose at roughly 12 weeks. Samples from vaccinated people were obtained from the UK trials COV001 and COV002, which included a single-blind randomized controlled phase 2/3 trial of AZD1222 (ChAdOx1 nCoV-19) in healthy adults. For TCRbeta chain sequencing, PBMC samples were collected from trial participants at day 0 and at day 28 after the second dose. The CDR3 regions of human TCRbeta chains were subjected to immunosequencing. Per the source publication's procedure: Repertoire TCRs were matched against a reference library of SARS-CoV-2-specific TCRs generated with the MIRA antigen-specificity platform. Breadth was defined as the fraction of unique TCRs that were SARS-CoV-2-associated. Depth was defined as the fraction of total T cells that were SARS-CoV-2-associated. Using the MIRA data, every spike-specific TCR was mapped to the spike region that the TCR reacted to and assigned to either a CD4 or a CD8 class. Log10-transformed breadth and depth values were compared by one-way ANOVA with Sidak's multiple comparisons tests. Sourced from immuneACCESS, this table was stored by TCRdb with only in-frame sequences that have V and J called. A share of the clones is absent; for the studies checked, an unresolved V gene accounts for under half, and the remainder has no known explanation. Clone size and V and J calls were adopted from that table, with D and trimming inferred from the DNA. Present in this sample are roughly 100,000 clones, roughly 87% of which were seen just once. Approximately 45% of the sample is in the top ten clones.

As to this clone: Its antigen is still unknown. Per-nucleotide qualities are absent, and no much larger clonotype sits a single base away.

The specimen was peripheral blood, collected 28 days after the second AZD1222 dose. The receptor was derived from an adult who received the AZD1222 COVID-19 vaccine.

In nucleotide form, the sequence is TGTGCCAGCAGCTTAACTAGCGGAGGAGCCTACGAGCAGTACTTC. It translates to CASSLTSGGAYEQYF. Rearrangement joined TRBV7-3 to TRBJ2-7, with a tentative D gene TRBD2 over 6 matching bases. Reading from cysteine to phenylalanine, the CDR3 counts 15 amino acids. Only the CDR3 DNA stays, 45 bases, in frame from base 1. Trimming takes 0 bases from V and 2 bases from J, and the germline ends sit 11 bases apart. Based on the germline V gene, the CDR1 and CDR2 sequences are SGHTA and FQGTGA.